This T cell receptor beta chain was recorded in a study of blood T cell repertoires in COVID-19 (dated by TCRdb to 2018 to 2021). For the wider study: The collaborator samples originated in the United States, Italy and Spain and spanned the acute and convalescent phases of COVID-19. The prospective study material was composed of cDNA or gDNA derived from T cells, B-cell-depleted T cells, or PBMCs. Deeply sampled blood TCRbeta repertoires from subjects exposed to, actively infected with, or recovered from COVID-19 were included in the dataset. The repertoires were released in a freely available public database meant as a resource for research on the immune response to SARS-CoV-2. The samples were drawn from two sources: the first 160 participants of the ongoing ImmuneRACE study, and over 1,000 subjects contributed by 6 global collaborators. A de-identified subject ID, COVID-19 status, age in years and sex were almost always included in the sample metadata. HLA class I and class II types, where available, came from metadata supplied by the sample provider rather than from assay-based typing.

Concerning this clone: Its antigen is not yet known. Base quality data are lacking; no much larger clone is found one base away.

TCRbeta CDR3 regions were amplified from genomic DNA using the immunoSEQ Assay, a bias-controlled multiplex PCR. From the authors' description of their analysis: The number of nucleated cells in each sample was estimated by amplification of reference gene primers within the assay. Sequence reads were collapsed and filtered to measure the absolute abundance of every unique TCRbeta CDR3 rearrangement. For each sample, productive Simpson clonality was calculated by taking the square root of Simpson's diversity index across productive rearrangements. TCRdb carries this immuneACCESS record with in-frame sequences only. Its versions omit some clonotypes, under half of them owing to an unresolved V gene in the studies checked, with the rest unexplained. That table supplies the V and J calls and clone size; D and trimming were determined from the DNA. Here the sample has roughly 100,000 clones; 75% to 90% occur a single time. 32% of the sample rests with the top ten.

The collaborating institutions used their own protocols to collect whole blood in K2EDTA tubes. For TCRbeta analysis, collaborators shipped samples in one of three forms: frozen whole blood, isolated PBMCs, or DNA extracted from either of those sample types. From the germline V gene, CDR1 is ENHRY and CDR2 is SYGVKD. V and J lose 3 bases and 0 bases, and a span of 12 bases separates them. From its cysteine to its phenylalanine, the CDR3 spans 17 amino acids. The read is trimmed to its CDR3 DNA, 51 bases read in frame from base 1. What the research found in general, with its limitations: The amount of clinical and demographic metadata varied by source and participant and was provided uncurated.

Input material: peripheral blood. Recombination connected TRBV10-3 to TRBJ2-6; TRBD1 is perhaps the D gene, given 6 matching bases. The clonotype was recovered from an elderly woman with acute or convalescent COVID-19. The CDR3 sequence is CAISDTRTVSGANVLTF. The DNA sequence follows: TGTGCCATCAGTGATACGAGGACAGTCTCTGGGGCCAACGTCCTGACTTTC.